The 23 T cell receptor beta chains presented below share a single source sample, sequenced in a study of glioma-infiltrating T cells. Using RNA template, CDR3s of TCR alpha and beta were amplified with iRepertoire arm-PCR. MiXCR, applied by TCRdb to the multiplex PCR reads, yields one record per CDR3 protein. Of some 150,000 distinct CDR3 sequences listed, 35% to 50% were seen once; the top ten hold about 18%. The material sequenced was glioma tissue, nonneoplastic brain tissue, or PBMCs (not recorded which). The receptors stem from a human donor with low-grade glioma or glioblastoma, undergoing nonglioma brain surgery, or in good health (not recorded which).

This clonotype was counted a few times. The rearrangement links TRBV6-6 to TRBJ1-3; no clear D gene. Germline V CDR1 and CDR2: MNHNY, SVGAGI (reference sequence). The V gene lost 0 bases and the J gene lost 0 bases, with 9 bases spanning the gap. This CDR3 has 16 residues. The CDR3: CASSYSAGNSGNTIYF. The CDR3 DNA follows: TGTGCCAGCAGTTACTCGGCTGGGAACTCTGGAAACACCATATATTTT.

The V gene is TRBV4-2, the J gene TRBJ2-1; D may be TRBD1 or TRBD2 (5 bases each). This CDR3 contains 17 residues. Per germline, CDR1 LGHNA and CDR2 YNFKEQ. V dropped 0 bases and J dropped 1 base, with 13 bases sitting between them. As DNA, the CDR3 is TGTGCCAGCAGCCAAGATACGGGGCGGCCATCCTACAATGAGCAGTTCTTC. Amino acids: CASSQDTGRPSYNEQFF.

To note about this clonotype: A much larger clone is a single base away; this may be a read error. The V gene is TRBV27, the J gene TRBJ2-7, with 10 bases fitting TRBD1. This CDR3 spans 15 amino acids. Germline V gene data show CDR1 as MNHEY and CDR2 as SMNVEV (reference sequence). J was trimmed by 8 bases and V by 4 bases; bases with no gene match: 11. The CDR3 DNA reads TGTGCCAGCAGTTACCGACAGGGGGCGGTCCACAAGCAGTACTTC. It yields the protein CASSYRQGAVHKQYF.

The chain recombines TRBV6-6 with TRBJ2-5, with 12 bases matching TRBD2. V lost 1 base to trimming and J lost 5 bases; unmatched junction nucleotides: 11. The CDR3 contains 18 residues. CDR1 is MNHNY and CDR2 is SVGAGI in the germline V gene (reference sequence). The CDR3 spells CASSYFSETSGSGETQYF. The CDR3 coding sequence is TGTGCCAGCAGTTACTTTTCTGAGACTAGCGGGAGTGGGGAGACCCAGTACTTC.

This clonotype was picked up one time. A much larger clone differs from this one at a single base, so this may be a read error. This chain uses TRBV15 with TRBJ2-7; D might be TRBD2 (5 bases). Germline CDR1 reads LNHNV; CDR2 reads YYDKDF (reference sequence). The CDR3 spans 14 residues. The CDR3 coding sequence is TGTGCCACCAGCAGAGCGGGGAGCTCCTGCGAGCAGTACTTC. It specifies CATSRAGSSCEQYF.

The chain couples TRBV12-3 or TRBV12-4 to TRBJ2-1; D is possibly TRBD1 (6 bases). The V end lost 5 bases, the J end lost 6 bases, and 11 bases lay between the germline ends. This CDR3 region has 13 residues. The CDR3 sequence is CASSLLGGNEQFF. The CDR3 nucleotides read TGTGCCAGCAGTCTCCTAGGGGGCAATGAGCAGTTCTTC.

The V and J genes are TRBV7-9 and TRBJ2-1; D might be TRBD2 (6 bases). Germline V gene lookup returns CDR1 SEHNR and CDR2 FQNEAQ (reference sequence). Trimming shortened V by 5 bases and J by 6 bases, and 23 bases separated the two germline ends. This CDR3 has 17 amino acids. CDR3 amino acids: CASSQDLGRDSGNEQFF. The CDR3 nucleotides are TGTGCCAGCAGCCAAGATCTCGGCAGGGACTCGGGCAATGAGCAGTTCTTC.

This clonotype was detected only a few times. The chain links TRBV29-1 to TRBJ2-5; D unresolved. The CDR3 is 15 residues long. Germline CDR1 SQVTM, CDR2 ANQGSEA. Trimming took 0 bases from V and 1 from J, leaving 12 bases between them. The CDR3 loop is CSVEDRVRSQETQYF. The CDR3 coding sequence is TGCAGCGTTGAAGATCGAGTTCGGAGCCAAGAGACCCAGTACTTC.

This rearrangement joins TRBV24-1 to TRBJ1-1, with a tentative D call TRBD1 (5 bases). The CDR3 loop spans 15 amino acids. V was clipped by 6 bases and J by 2 bases, with 15 bases between them. CDR1 and CDR2 from the germline V gene are KGHDR and SFDVKD. CDR3: CATSSSAGPNTEAFF. The CDR3 nucleotides are TGTGCCACCAGTTCCTCCGCGGGGCCCAACACTGAAGCTTTCTTT.

This chain uses TRBV6-2 or TRBV6-3 with TRBJ2-7; D might be TRBD1 (6 bases). Germline assignment: CDR1 MNHEY and CDR2 SVGEGT. Trimming took 5 bases from V and 2 from J, leaving 16 bases between them. The CDR3 contains 15 residues. The CDR3 bases are TGTGCCAGCAGTGCTAACAGGGAACTAACCTACGAGCAGTACTTC. Its translation: CASSANRELTYEQYF.

The chain carries TRBV20-1 and TRBJ2-5; D possibly uses TRBD1 or TRBD2 (5 bases each). CDR3 size: 14 residues. The germline gives CDR1 DFQATT, CDR2 SNEGSKA (reference sequence). V was shortened by 5 bases and J by 2 bases, with 15 bases between the two germline ends. The DNA for the CDR3 is TGCAGTGCTTACCGGGACCGAATTCAAGAGACCCAGTACTTC. This codes for CSAYRDRIQETQYF.

V gene TRBV12-5 combines with J gene TRBJ2-5; D may correspond to TRBD1 or TRBD2 (5 bases each). Trimming removed 2 bases from V and 4 bases from J, with 14 bases in between. The germline CDR1 and CDR2 sequences are LGHNT and FRNRAP. The length of the CDR3 is 15 residues. This CDR3 reads CASGLPDQGAETQYF. CDR3 DNA sequence: TGTGCTAGTGGTTTGCCCGACCAGGGAGCAGAGACCCAGTACTTC.

This clonotype was recorded a few times. The chain joins TRBV6-1 to TRBJ2-7, with 7 bases that match TRBD1. V was clipped by 6 bases and J by 3 bases; unmatched bases: 8. The CDR3 covers 14 residues. Germline assignment: CDR1 MNHNS and CDR2 SASEGT. CDR3 DNA: TGTGCCAGCAGCGAGACAGGGAACGACTACGAGCAGTACTTC. Its translation: CASSETGNDYEQYF.

V usage is TRBV28 and J usage is TRBJ2-4; the D is unclear. This CDR3 has 13 residues. Germline CDR1 reads MDHEN; CDR2 reads SYDVKM. V lost 7 bases, J lost 0 bases, and 7 bases lay in between. This CDR3 is CASNGVAKNIQYF. CDR3 DNA: TGTGCCAGCAATGGGGTAGCCAAAAACATTCAGTACTTC.

The table lists this clonotype with a few counts. The V gene is TRBV28, the J gene TRBJ1-2; unclear D gene. Looked up from germline, CDR1 is MDHEN and CDR2 is SYDVKM. V gave up 7 bases and J gave up 5 bases, with 20 bases separating them. CDR3 size: 15 residues. Written as DNA, the CDR3 is TGTGCCAGCACCGCACCCGGGAAAGCCGGATATGGCTACACCTTC. Amino acids: CASTAPGKAGYGYTF.

This clonotype was detected many times. The chain links TRBV7-2 to TRBJ2-3; no definite D call. This CDR3 spans 12 amino acids. Trimming removed 8 bases from V and 2 bases from J, with 8 bases in between. CDR1 and CDR2 from the germline V gene are SGHTA and FQGNSA. The chain's CDR3 is CASCRSTDTQYF. The CDR3 DNA follows: TGTGCCAGCTGTAGGTCCACAGATACGCAGTATTTT.

As for this clonotype: The conserved closing phenylalanine or tryptophan is absent in this CDR3, likely reflecting a read error. The rearrangement links TRBV7-2 to TRBJ1-1, with no clear D. CDR1 and CDR2 (germline): SGHTA, FQGNSA. The CDR3 consists of 14 residues. The germline V and J ends were trimmed by 3 bases and 2 bases, with 10 bases remaining between them. This CDR3 reads CASSFAWDNTEAFL. CDR3 DNA sequence: TGTGCCAGCAGCTTTGCCTGGGATAACACTGAAGCTTTCCTT.

This clonotype was detected ten times or more. V and J are TRBV27 and TRBJ2-5; D gene ambiguous. V lost 6 bases and J 5 bases, leaving 7 bases between the germline ends. The CDR3 runs 11 residues. CDR1 and CDR2 from the germline V gene are MNHEY and SMNVEV (reference sequence). The DNA of the CDR3 is TGTGCCAGCAGGGAGAGGGAGACCCAGTACTTC. It yields the protein CASRERETQYF.

This clonotype was seen at least ten times. The chain couples TRBV6-6 to TRBJ1-1; D gene ambiguous. The CDR3 covers 15 residues. Germline V gene lookup returns CDR1 MNHNY and CDR2 SVGAGI (reference sequence). V gave up 0 bases and J gave up 2 bases, with 10 bases separating them. CDR3 DNA sequence: TGTGCCAGCAGTTACTCGAGCGGGGTAAACACTGAAGCTTTCTTT. Translation: CASSYSSGVNTEAFF.

This clonotype was picked up a small number of times. This chain's CDR3 is CSARDQGTPRIDEQFF. CDR3 DNA: TGCAGTGCTAGAGATCAGGGTACACCAAGGATCGATGAGCAGTTCTTC. V gene TRBV20-1 combines with J gene TRBJ2-1; tentatively, D is TRBD1 (5 bases). Between the trimmed V and J ends, which lost 0 bases and 8 bases, there was a span of 20 bases. Germline assignment: CDR1 DFQATT and CDR2 SNEGSKA (reference sequence). CDR3 length equals 16 residues.

The DNA of the CDR3 is TGTGCCAGCAGTTCGGTGGATCAGCCCCAGCATTTT. Its translation is CASSSVDQPQHF. The rearrangement links TRBV28 to TRBJ1-5; D unclear. The CDR3 sequence is 12 residues long. Trimming left V 4 bases short and J 5 bases short, with 6 bases between. Germline CDR1 MDHEN, CDR2 SYDVKM. Together with reference TRBV28 and TRBJ1-5, the CDR3 gives the full variable domain: DVKVTQSSRYLVKRTGEKVFLECVQDMDHENMFWYRQDPGLGLRLIYFSYDVKMKEKGDIPEGYSVSREKKERFSLILESASTNQTSMYLCASSSVDQPQHFGDGTRLSIL.

This clonotype was picked up a small number of times. V and J are TRBV20-1 and TRBJ1-5; D unresolved. Germline V CDR1 and CDR2: DFQATT, SNEGSKA (reference sequence). The CDR3 covers 16 residues. V was shortened by 0 bases and J by 0 bases, with 12 bases between the two germline ends. The CDR3 reads CSARDTRRTSNQPQHF. For the CDR3, the DNA is TGCAGTGCTAGAGATACGAGGAGAACTAGCAATCAGCCCCAGCATTTT.

With regard to this clonotype: The junction does not match germline at one end; this may be a read error. The chain recombines TRBV7-2 with TRBJ2-3, with 9 bases aligning to TRBD2. CDR1 SGHTA and CDR2 FQGNSA come from the germline V gene. The CDR3 totals 16 residues. The CDR3 here is CASSLVSGGRTDTKYF. The CDR3 DNA reads TGTGCCAGCAGCTTAGTCAGCGGGGGGAGGACAGATACGAAGTATTTT.